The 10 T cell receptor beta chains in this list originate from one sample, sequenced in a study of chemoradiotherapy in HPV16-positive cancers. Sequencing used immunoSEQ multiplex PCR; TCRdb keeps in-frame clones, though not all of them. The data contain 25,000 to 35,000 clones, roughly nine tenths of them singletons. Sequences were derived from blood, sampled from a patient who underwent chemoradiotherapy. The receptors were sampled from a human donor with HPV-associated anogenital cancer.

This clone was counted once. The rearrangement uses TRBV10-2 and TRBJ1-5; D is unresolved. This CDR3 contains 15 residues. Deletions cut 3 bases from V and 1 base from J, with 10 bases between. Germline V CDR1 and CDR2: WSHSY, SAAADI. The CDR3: CASSEFSGSNQPQHF. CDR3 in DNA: TGCGCCAGCAGTGAATTCTCGGGGAGCAATCAGCCCCAGCATTTT.

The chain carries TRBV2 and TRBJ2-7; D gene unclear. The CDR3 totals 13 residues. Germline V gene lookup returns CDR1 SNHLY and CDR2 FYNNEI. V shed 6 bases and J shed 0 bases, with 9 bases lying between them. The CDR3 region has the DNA TGTGCCAGCAGCCGAGACCTCTCCTACGAGCAGTACTTC. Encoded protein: CASSRDLSYEQYF. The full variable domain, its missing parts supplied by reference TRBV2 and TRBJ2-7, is EPEVTQTPSHQVTQMGQEVILRCVPISNHLYFYWYRQILGQKVEFLVSFYNNEISEKSEIFDDQFSVERPDGSNFTLKIRSTKLEDSAMYFCASSRDLSYEQYFGPGTRLTVT.

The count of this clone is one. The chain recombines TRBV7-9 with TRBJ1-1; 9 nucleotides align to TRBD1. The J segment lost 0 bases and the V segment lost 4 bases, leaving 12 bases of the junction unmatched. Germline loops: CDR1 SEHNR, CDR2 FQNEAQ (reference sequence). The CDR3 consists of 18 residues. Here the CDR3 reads CASSSPGQGTGLNTEAFF. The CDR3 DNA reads TGTGCCAGCAGCTCTCCCGGACAGGGGACGGGGTTGAACACTGAAGCTTTCTTT.

CDR3 residues: CASSSRTSASTDTQYF. CDR3 bases: TGTGCCAGCAGCTCGCGGACTAGCGCCTCCACAGATACGCAGTATTTT. The chain employs TRBV7-2 and TRBJ2-3; 9 bases are shared with TRBD2. This CDR3 has 16 residues. Germline-derived CDR1 and CDR2 are SGHTA and FQGNSA. Trimming took 4 bases from V and 2 from J; bases not matched to a gene: 7.

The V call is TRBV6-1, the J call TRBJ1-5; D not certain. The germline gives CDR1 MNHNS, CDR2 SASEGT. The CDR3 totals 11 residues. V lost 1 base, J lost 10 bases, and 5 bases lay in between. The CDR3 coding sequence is TGTGCCAGCAGTGAAGAGGATCCCCAGCATTTT. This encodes CASSEEDPQHF.

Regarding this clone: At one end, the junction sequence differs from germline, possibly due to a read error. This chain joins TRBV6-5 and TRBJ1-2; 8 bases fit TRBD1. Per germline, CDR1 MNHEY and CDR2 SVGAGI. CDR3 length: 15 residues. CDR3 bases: TGTGCCAGCAGCTATGGGATTGGGACAGGCTATGGCTACATCTTC. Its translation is CASSYGIGTGYGYIF.

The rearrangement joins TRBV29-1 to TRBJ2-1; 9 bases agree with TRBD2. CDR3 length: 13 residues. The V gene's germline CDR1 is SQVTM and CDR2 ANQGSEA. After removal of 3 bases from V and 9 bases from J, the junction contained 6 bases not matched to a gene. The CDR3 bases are TGCAGCGTTGACCAGGGCGGGGGGGGTGAGCAGTTCTTC. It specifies CSVDQGGGGEQFF.

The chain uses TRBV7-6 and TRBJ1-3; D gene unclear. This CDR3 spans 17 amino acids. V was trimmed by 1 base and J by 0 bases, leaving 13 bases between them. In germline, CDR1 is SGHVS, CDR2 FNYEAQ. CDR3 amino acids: CASSLEGAASSGNTIYF. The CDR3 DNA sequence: TGTGCCAGCAGCTTAGAGGGTGCAGCGAGCTCTGGAAACACCATATATTTT.

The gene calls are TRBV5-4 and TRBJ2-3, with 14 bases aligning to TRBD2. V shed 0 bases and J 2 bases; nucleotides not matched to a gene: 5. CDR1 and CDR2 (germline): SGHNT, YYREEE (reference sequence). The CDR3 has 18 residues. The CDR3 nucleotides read TGTGCCAGCAGCTTGGGACTAGCGGGGGGGCCCGTCACAGATACGCAGTATTTT. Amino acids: CASSLGLAGGPVTDTQYF.

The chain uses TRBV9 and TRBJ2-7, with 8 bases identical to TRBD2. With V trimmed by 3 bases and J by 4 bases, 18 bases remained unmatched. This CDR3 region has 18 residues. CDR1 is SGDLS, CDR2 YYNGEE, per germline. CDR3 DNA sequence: TGTGCCAGCAGCGACGGTCCGGGGCGGGTAGCGGGAAGATACGAGCAGTACTTC. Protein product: CASSDGPGRVAGRYEQYF.